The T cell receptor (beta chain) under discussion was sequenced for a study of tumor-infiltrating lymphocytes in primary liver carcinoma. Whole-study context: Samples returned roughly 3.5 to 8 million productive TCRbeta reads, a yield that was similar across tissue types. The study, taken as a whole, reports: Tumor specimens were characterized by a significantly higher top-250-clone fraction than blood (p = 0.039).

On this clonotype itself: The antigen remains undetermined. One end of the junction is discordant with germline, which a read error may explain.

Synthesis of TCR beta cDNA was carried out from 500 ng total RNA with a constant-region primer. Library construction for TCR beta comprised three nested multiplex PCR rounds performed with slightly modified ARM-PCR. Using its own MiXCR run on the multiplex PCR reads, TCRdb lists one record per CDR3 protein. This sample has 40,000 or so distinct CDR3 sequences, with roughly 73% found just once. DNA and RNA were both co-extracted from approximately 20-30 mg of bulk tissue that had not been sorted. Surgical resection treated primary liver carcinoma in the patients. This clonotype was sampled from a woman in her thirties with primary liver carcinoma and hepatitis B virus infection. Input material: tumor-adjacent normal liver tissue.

CDR3 nucleotides: TGCGTCAGCAGCCAAGAATGGAGGGCCGTGACCCAGTACTTC. As protein: CVSSQEWRAVTQYF. The rearrangement links TRBV4-1 to TRBJ2-5; a weak D match, TRBD2 (6 bases). The germline gives CDR1 MGHRA, CDR2 YSYEKL. The CDR3 is made up of 14 amino acids.